This T cell receptor beta chain emerged from a study of blood T cell repertoires in COVID-19. Study in general: From the United States, Italy and Spain came samples of acute and convalescent COVID-19.

V lost 5 bases and J lost 7, with 17 bases in between. This CDR3 spans 14 amino acids. Germline assignment: CDR1 MDHEN and CDR2 SYDVKM. Per the original methods: Estimation of nucleated cell counts was performed using reference gene primer amplification. Assay: immunoSEQ multiplex PCR; the TCRdb copy retains only in-frame clones and omits some. Clonal size and the V and J genes are those of that table, whereas D and trimming came from the DNA. The data contain over 200,000 clones, just under 85% of them singletons. This receptor was identified in a man aged 35 to 55 who had recovered from COVID-19. Sequencing was performed on PBMCs or T cells enriched from blood (not recorded which). This chain joins TRBV28 and TRBJ2-5; no reliable D call. The CDR3 region is CASSQVAGLGTQYF. The CDR3 DNA reads TGTGCCAGCAGTCAGGTGGCCGGTCTGGGGACCCAGTACTTC.